One and the same sample provided the 21 T cell receptor beta chains below, sequenced in a study of PD-1 blockade in classical Hodgkin lymphoma. Produced via immunoSEQ multiplex PCR; TCRdb's table is partial and in-frame only. The table includes under 130,000 clones, roughly nine tenths detected once. Indicated time point: cycle 4 day 1 (C4D1), after more than 5 weeks of nivolumab. The patients all showed relapse after autologous stem cell transplantation, while their brentuximab vedotin exposure varied. The sample in question was peripheral blood mononuclear cells (PBMCs), obtained before the fourth cycle of nivolumab. The receptor set was obtained from a human donor with classical Hodgkin lymphoma.

This rearrangement joins TRBV7-2 to TRBJ2-5; tentative D call: TRBD2 (5 bases). Trimming pared 4 bases from V and 1 base from J, leaving 13 bases between. Germline V gives CDR1 SGHTA, CDR2 FQGNSA. The CDR3 runs to 15 residues. The CDR3 nucleotides read TGTGCCAGCAGCTGGACTTCTTCAAGCCAAGAGACCCAGTACTTC. Protein sequence: CASSWTSSSQETQYF.

The chain employs TRBV6-4 and TRBJ2-2; the D gene is possibly TRBD2 (6 bases). The germline V gene has CDR1 MRHNA and CDR2 SNTAGT. CDR3 length equals 14 residues. V shed 0 bases and J shed 6 bases, with 8 bases lying between them. CDR3 DNA sequence: TGTGCCAGCAGTGACTCCTGGGGGGCCGGGGAGCTGTTTTTT. Translated: CASSDSWGAGELFF.

The chain uses TRBV30 and TRBJ1-2; maybe TRBD1 (6 bases). Germline V gene data show CDR1 as GTSNPN and CDR2 as SVGIG (reference sequence). The CDR3 is 16 amino acids. The V and J ends lost 2 bases and 3 bases respectively, with 19 bases between them. CDR3 nucleotides: TGTGCCTGGAGTTCCGACAGAAGGGGGGGAGACTATGGCTACACCTTC. Translation gives CAWSSDRRGGDYGYTF.

This chain uses TRBV7-2 with TRBJ2-1; D not resolved. The V and J ends lost 7 bases and 8 bases respectively, with 9 bases between them. Germline assignment: CDR1 SGHTA and CDR2 FQGNSA. CDR3 length equals 11 residues. The CDR3 DNA is TGTGCCAGCACCCTTAGGCATGAGCAGTTCTTC. Translation gives CASTLRHEQFF.

The V and J genes are TRBV11-2 and TRBJ2-5; D possibly corresponds to TRBD2 (5 bases). The CDR3 covers 13 residues. Trimming pared 5 bases from V and 5 bases from J, leaving 12 bases between. The germline V gene encodes CDR1 SGHAT and CDR2 FQNNGV. As DNA, the CDR3 is TGTGCCAGCAGCCGTTCTACGGGGGAGACCCAGTACTTC. It translates to CASSRSTGETQYF.

The chain uses TRBV18 and TRBJ1-3, with 7 bases fitting TRBD1. Germline assignment: CDR1 KGHSH and CDR2 LQKENI. After removal of 3 bases from V and 0 bases from J, the junction contained 2 bases not matched to a gene. The CDR3 length is 15 residues. CDR3 amino acids: CASSPDRSSGNTIYF. The CDR3 nucleotides are TGTGCCAGCTCACCGGACAGGAGCTCTGGAAACACCATATATTTT.

The rearrangement uses TRBV9 and TRBJ2-7; no clear D. This CDR3 comprises 12 residues. Germline CDR1 and CDR2: SGDLS and YYNGEE. Trimming took 3 bases from V and 6 from J, leaving 10 bases between them. In nucleotides, the CDR3 is TGTGCCAGCAGCGCTCTTGTCGGCGAGCAGTACTTC. Translation: CASSALVGEQYF.

The chain joins TRBV6-6 to TRBJ2-7; no reliable D call. Germline V gene lookup returns CDR1 MNHNY and CDR2 SVGAGI (reference sequence). V shed 3 bases and J shed 6 bases, with 15 bases lying between them. The CDR3 has 14 residues. CDR3 bases: TGTGCCAGCAGTTATGCGGCTGGCCGTGCCGAGCAGTACTTC. Protein product: CASSYAAGRAEQYF.

The CDR3, as DNA: TGTGCCAGCAGCTTAGACAGGGGCTCTGGAAACACCATATATTTT. This sequence encodes CASSLDRGSGNTIYF. The rearrangement links TRBV11-2 to TRBJ1-3; D is possibly TRBD1 (6 bases). V lost 0 bases and J 0 bases, leaving 6 bases between the germline ends. Germline V gene sequence: CDR1 SGHAT, CDR2 FQNNGV. There are 15 residues in the CDR3.

The V and J genes are TRBV5-6 and TRBJ2-7, with D tentatively TRBD2 (5 bases). Trimming removed 2 bases at V and 5 bases at J, with 11 bases between. CDR1 is SGHDT and CDR2 is YYEEEE in the germline V gene. The CDR3 length is 13 residues. CDR3 sequence (DNA): TGTGCCAGCAGCTTAGTTTTCGGGGACGAGCAGTACTTC. It codes for CASSLVFGDEQYF.

The rearrangement uses TRBV6-5 and TRBJ2-7; 7 nucleotides agree with TRBD1. Germline loops: CDR1 MNHEY, CDR2 SVGAGI. The CDR3 extends over 15 amino acids. V lost 6 bases, J lost 7 bases, and 15 bases stayed unmatched. CDR3 residues: CASSRIRGQTSEQYF. CDR3 sequence (DNA): TGTGCCAGCAGCCGGATCCGGGGACAGACATCTGAGCAGTACTTC.

The rearrangement links TRBV6-1 to TRBJ2-3; no clear D gene. This CDR3 comprises 15 residues. The germline V gene encodes CDR1 MNHNS and CDR2 SASEGT. The V end lost 2 bases, the J end lost 2 bases, and 11 bases lay between the germline ends. Here the CDR3 DNA reads TGTGCCAGCAGTGAATGGAGAGGAGACACAGATACGCAGTATTTT. Amino acids: CASSEWRGDTDTQYF.

About this clone: Sequence at one end of the junction differs from germline and may be a read error. The genes are TRBV11-2 and TRBJ2-1; no clear D. The CDR3 totals 16 residues. The germline V gene encodes CDR1 SGHAT and CDR2 FQNNGV. The CDR3 spells CASSIDPYGSYNEQFF. DNA of the CDR3: TGTGCCAGCAGCATAGATCCTTATGGGTCCTACAATGAGCAGTTCTTC. Full variable domain (remainder filled in from reference TRBV11-2 and TRBJ2-1): EAGVAQSPRYKIIEKRQSVAFWCNPISGHATLYWYQQILGQGPKLLIQFQNNGVVDDSQLPKDRFSAERLKGVDSTLKIQPAKLEDSAVYLCASSIDPYGSYNEQFFGPGTRLTVL.

This clone was seen once. The chain employs TRBV11-3 and TRBJ2-5; possible D gene TRBD2, 6 bases. Trimming pared 7 bases from V and 8 bases from J, leaving 20 bases between. Germline lookup yields CDR1 SGHNT and CDR2 YENEEA. CDR3 length equals 14 residues. The CDR3 DNA sequence: TGTGCCAGCACCCTCGGGCGGAGCGGGCCAACCCAGTACTTC. Translated: CASTLGRSGPTQYF.

The rearrangement uses TRBV11-2 and TRBJ2-7, with D perhaps matching TRBD2 (6 bases). There are 14 residues in the CDR3. Germline-derived CDR1 and CDR2 are SGHAT and FQNNGV. V lost 5 bases and J lost 0, with 11 bases in between. The CDR3 DNA reads as TGTGCCAGCAGCCGCAGCGGGCCCTCCTACGAGCAGTACTTC. Residues: CASSRSGPSYEQYF.

The chain uses TRBV7-9 and TRBJ1-6; D is perhaps TRBD1 (5 bases). CDR1 is SEHNR and CDR2 is FQNEAQ in the germline V gene (reference sequence). The CDR3 is made up of 15 amino acids. Trimming removed 4 bases at V and 7 bases at J, with 14 bases between. The CDR3 sequence is CASSSKGPGNSPLHF. CDR3 sequence (DNA): TGTGCCAGCAGCTCGAAGGGGCCCGGGAATTCACCCCTCCACTTT.

The gene calls are TRBV5-1 and TRBJ2-3; 9 bases match TRBD2. The CDR3 consists of 18 residues. CDR1 and CDR2 (germline): SGHRS, YFSETQ. V gave up 4 bases and J gave up 0 bases; unmatched junction bases: 12. The CDR3 sequence: CASSGGLAHQTSTDTQYF. In DNA form, the CDR3 reads TGCGCCAGCAGCGGCGGACTAGCGCATCAAACTAGCACAGATACGCAGTATTTT.

This clone has a single count. The chain links TRBV6-1 to TRBJ2-2; D might be TRBD2 (6 bases). Germline loops: CDR1 MNHNS, CDR2 SASEGT. The V gene lost 9 bases and the J gene lost 5 bases, with 16 bases spanning the gap. The CDR3 has 14 amino acids. Here the CDR3 reads CASDGGMGTGELFF. DNA of the CDR3: TGTGCCAGTGATGGAGGGATGGGTACCGGGGAGCTGTTTTTT.

This chain links TRBV29-1 with TRBJ2-1; unclear D gene. The ends were cut back, 4 bases at V and 6 bases at J, with 10 bases in the middle. The CDR3 totals 12 residues. Per the germline V gene, CDR1 is SQVTM and CDR2 is ANQGSEA. CDR3 DNA: TGCAGCGTTGCTCACTACATCAATGAGCAGTTCTTC. As protein: CSVAHYINEQFF.

The genes are TRBV2 and TRBJ1-1; D is possibly TRBD1 (5 bases). The germline V and J ends were trimmed by 8 bases and 1 base, with 11 bases remaining between them. The CDR3 sequence is 13 residues long. Looked up from germline, CDR1 is SNHLY and CDR2 is FYNNEI. CDR3 nucleotide sequence: TGTGCCAGCGTTAGGCAGGGGAACACTGAAGCTTTCTTT. This encodes CASVRQGNTEAFF. Using reference TRBV2 and TRBJ1-1 for the parts outside the CDR3, the full variable domain is EPEVTQTPSHQVTQMGQEVILRCVPISNHLYFYWYRQILGQKVEFLVSFYNNEISEKSEIFDDQFSVERPDGSNFTLKIRSTKLEDSAMYFCASVRQGNTEAFFGQGTRLTVV.

V gene TRBV11-3 combines with J gene TRBJ1-1; weak D call: TRBD1 (5 bases). The CDR3 spans 14 residues. Trimming left V 8 bases short and J 6 bases short, with 19 bases between. CDR1 is SGHNT and CDR2 is YENEEA in the germline V gene. CDR3 coding DNA: TGTGCCAGCGCGTTCCGCGAGGGACTGCCTGAAGCTTTCTTT. Translation gives CASAFREGLPEAFF.